This record covers a single T cell receptor (beta chain). The sample comes from a study of blood T cell repertoires in COVID-19. At the level of the study: Samples taken during acute and convalescent COVID-19 were collected in the United States, Italy and Spain. Nucleic acid was either cDNA or gDNA, and it came from T cells, B-cell-depleted T cells, or PBMCs.

The assay was immunoSEQ multiplex PCR, and TCRdb's table has in-frame clones only and misses some. The table records about 180,000 clones, 70% to 90% of them present only once. The V gene's germline CDR1 is SGHVS and CDR2 FQNEAQ. With 5 bases removed from V and 2 bases from J, the gap between germline ends came to 13 bases. CDR3 length: 14 amino acids. This chain uses TRBV7-8 with TRBJ2-7; no definite D call. The sequence was collected from a man in his 60s with acute or convalescent COVID-19. Source material: peripheral blood. DNA of the CDR3: TGTGCCAGCAGCCCGCCGGGTCTAGCCTACGAGCAGTACTTC. This gives the protein CASSPPGLAYEQYF.